This T cell receptor beta chain was captured by sequencing in a study of blood T cell repertoires in COVID-19 (dated by TCRdb to the early 2020s). For the study in its entirety: The collaborator samples originated in the United States, Italy and Spain and spanned the acute and convalescent phases of COVID-19. The prospective study material was composed of cDNA or gDNA derived from T cells, B-cell-depleted T cells, or PBMCs. Deeply sampled blood TCRbeta repertoires from subjects exposed to, actively infected with, or recovered from COVID-19 were included in the dataset. The repertoires were made available in a free public database intended to serve as a resource for research on the immune response to SARS-CoV-2. Samples came from the ongoing ImmuneRACE study (first 160 participants) plus 1,254 subjects from 6 global collaborators. Sample metadata almost always included a de-identified subject ID, COVID-19 status, age in years and sex. HLA class I and class II types, where available, came from metadata supplied by the sample provider rather than from assay-based typing. Overall study results and their limits: The quantity of clinical and demographic metadata differed by source and by participant and was supplied without curation.

The immunoSEQ Assay, a bias-controlled multiplex PCR, was used to amplify TCRbeta CDR3 regions from genomic DNA. The authors processed their data as follows. Within the assay, amplification of reference gene primers was used to estimate how many nucleated cells each sample contained. To quantify the absolute abundance of each unique TCRbeta CDR3 rearrangement, sequence reads were collapsed and filtered. For each sample, productive Simpson clonality was calculated as the square root of Simpson's diversity index across productive rearrangements. Sourced from immuneACCESS, this table was stored by TCRdb with only in-frame sequences that have V and J called. A share of the clones is absent; for the studies checked, an unresolved V gene accounts for under half, and the remainder has no known explanation. The V and J calls and clone size are taken from that table; D and trimming were inferred from the DNA. A total of 380,000 or so clones appear in this sample, around 90% of them only once. The ten largest make up approximately 2.1% of the sample.

In its sample, this clone was seen once. Which antigen it targets is not known. There are no base qualities to consult, and no much larger clone falls within one base. CDR1 and CDR2 are read off the germline V gene (reference sequence) as SGHKS and YYEKEE. Measured from the cysteine to the phenylalanine, the CDR3 is 13 residues long. Just the 39-base CDR3 DNA is kept, in frame starting at base 1. The V end gives up 4 bases and the J end 8 bases, leaving 8 bases in the junction not matched to a gene. Participants in the prospective study were aged roughly 18 to 100 years, lived in 24 United States geographic areas, and enrolled through a virtual design. In the prospective study, participants were assigned to cohorts based on the clinical history participants reported in a screening survey and a study questionnaire. Mobile phlebotomists in the prospective study collected whole blood, serum and a nasopharyngeal or oropharyngeal swab from every participant. Over a roughly 2-month period, participants in the prospective study had the option of providing additional blood draws and questionnaires. Blood samples from the prospective study were shipped frozen or at room temperature prior to DNA extraction.

The V and J segments used are TRBV5-5 and TRBJ1-2; TRBD1 lines up with 7 middle nucleotides. Sequencing used PBMCs or T cells enriched from blood (not recorded which). This clonotype originated in a woman aged 40 to 50 with acute COVID-19. The DNA is TGTGCCAGCAGCGGACAGACAGGGAAGGGCTACACCTTC. This encodes CASSGQTGKGYTF.